One sample yielded the 32 T cell receptor beta chains listed below, sequenced in a study of cytomegalovirus exposure and HLA in healthy donors. Primers for the PCR totalled 60 Vbeta and 13 Jbeta. TCRdb's copy holds only in-frame clones and misses some; the assay was immunoSEQ multiplex PCR. The repertoire holds 150,000 to 200,000 clones, 75% to 85% seen once, with over 2% in the top ten. Sequencing input: PBMCs. The receptors shown here come from a woman aged 50 to 60 in good health and CMV-seronegative.

V and J are TRBV15 and TRBJ1-1; TRBD1 agrees at 7 bases. The CDR3 is 14 amino acids. The germline gives CDR1 LNHNV, CDR2 YYDKDF (reference sequence). With V trimmed by 3 bases and J by 8 bases, 9 bases remained unmatched. CDR3 in amino acids: CATSSQGQAIEAFF. The CDR3 DNA follows: TGTGCCACCAGCAGTCAAGGACAGGCGATAGAAGCTTTCTTT.

The chain is built from TRBV7-3 and TRBJ1-1; D is ambiguous. The CDR3 totals 13 residues. From germline, CDR1 is SGHTA and CDR2 FQGTGA. Trimming cost V 5 bases and J 4 bases, with 11 bases left between them. The chain's CDR3 is CASSPGSATEAFF. The CDR3 DNA sequence: TGTGCCAGCAGCCCCGGGAGCGCCACTGAAGCTTTCTTT.

The chain couples TRBV7-3 to TRBJ2-1; 7 positions agree with TRBD2. The junction had 1 base not matched to a gene; V was cut back by 1 base and J by 4 bases. The length of the CDR3 is 14 residues. Germline loops: CDR1 SGHTA, CDR2 FQGTGA. The CDR3, as DNA: TGTGCCAGCAGCTTAATGGGAGGGTACAATGAGCAGTTCTTC. It yields the protein CASSLMGGYNEQFF.

This clone was detected a few times. The chain carries TRBV28 and TRBJ1-2; a possible D gene is TRBD1 (6 bases). V was clipped by 10 bases and J by 5 bases, with 14 bases between them. Germline-derived CDR1 and CDR2 are MDHEN and SYDVKM. The CDR3 covers 12 residues. The CDR3 nucleotides are TGTGCCATCATTGAGGGACAATATGGCTACACCTTC. It translates to CAIIEGQYGYTF.

The rearrangement uses TRBV27 and TRBJ1-2, with 9 bases matching TRBD1. This CDR3 region has 15 residues. The junction had 11 bases not matched to a gene; V was cut back by 4 bases and J by 8 bases. Germline V lookup: CDR1 MNHEY, CDR2 SMNVEV (reference sequence). The CDR3 loop is CASSWDRAGSRGYTF. The CDR3 nucleotides read TGTGCCAGCAGTTGGGACAGGGCTGGTTCGAGGGGCTACACCTTC.

The J gene is TRBJ2-7, the V gene TRBV27, with a weak D call TRBD1 (7 bases). Germline V CDR1 and CDR2: MNHEY, SMNVEV (reference sequence). The CDR3 contains 15 residues. Between the trimmed V and J ends, which lost 4 bases and 5 bases, there was a span of 18 bases. CDR3 sequence (DNA): TGTGCCAGCAGTTCCCGGACAGGAGGGATGAACGAGCAGTACTTC. It codes for CASSSRTGGMNEQYF.

The chain recombines TRBV4-3 with TRBJ2-5; maybe TRBD2 (6 bases). The V end lost 4 bases, the J end lost 3 bases, and 12 bases lay between the germline ends. This CDR3 has 14 residues. The germline V gene encodes CDR1 LGHNA and CDR2 YSLEER. Here the CDR3 reads CASSPEGGKETQYF. The CDR3 coding sequence is TGCGCCAGCAGCCCGGAGGGTGGAAAAGAGACCCAGTACTTC.

J is TRBJ2-4 and V is TRBV6-6; possibly TRBD2 for D (6 bases). V shed 2 bases and J shed 1 base, with 9 bases lying between them. This CDR3 has 15 residues. Germline CDR1 and CDR2: MNHNY and SVGAGI (reference sequence). Here the CDR3 reads CASSYEEGAKNIQYF. In DNA, the CDR3 is TGTGCCAGCAGTTACGAGGAGGGGGCCAAAAACATTCAGTACTTC.

This clone has only one observation. V usage is TRBV27 and J usage is TRBJ1-2; D ambiguous. Germline V gene sequence: CDR1 MNHEY, CDR2 SMNVEV (reference sequence). This CDR3 has 13 residues. V lost 3 bases and J 7 bases, leaving 12 bases between the germline ends. CDR3 region: CASSFRRVGGYTF. DNA for the CDR3: TGTGCCAGCAGTTTTAGGAGGGTGGGTGGCTACACCTTC.

The chain carries TRBV28 and TRBJ2-7; 8 positions agree with TRBD1. The CDR3 is made up of 15 amino acids. Unmatched junction bases numbered 7, after V lost 5 bases and J lost 1 base. Per germline, CDR1 MDHEN and CDR2 SYDVKM. The CDR3 region has the DNA TGTGCCAGCAGTCGCGGACAGGGCGCGTCCTACGAGCAGTACTTC. Its translation: CASSRGQGASYEQYF.

The sample holds one count of this clone. This chain uses TRBV28 with TRBJ1-6, with a possible D match to TRBD1 (6 bases). The germline CDR1 and CDR2 sequences are MDHEN and SYDVKM. This CDR3 region has 14 residues. V dropped 2 bases and J dropped 8 bases, with 10 bases sitting between them. The CDR3 spells CASSLPRGDSPLHF. CDR3 DNA sequence: TGTGCCAGCAGTTTACCCAGGGGTGATTCACCCCTCCACTTT. The whole variable domain, filled in from reference TRBV28 and TRBJ1-6, reads DVKVTQSSRYLVKRTGEKVFLECVQDMDHENMFWYRQDPGLGLRLIYFSYDVKMKEKGDIPEGYSVSREKKERFSLILESASTNQTSMYLCASSLPRGDSPLHFGNGTRLTVT.

CDR3 DNA: TGTGCCAGCAGCCAAGCAGCGGGGGGTCCCTACAATGAGCAGTTCTTC. The encoded protein is CASSQAAGGPYNEQFF. V usage is TRBV14 and J usage is TRBJ2-1, with 9 nucleotides matching TRBD2. The CDR3 loop spans 16 amino acids. CDR1 and CDR2 from the germline V gene are SGHDN and FVKESK. V gave up 1 base and J gave up 2 bases; unmatched junction bases: 3.

DNA of the CDR3: TGTGCCAGTACCCCGCGGGGGGTAAGCAATCAGCCCCAGCATTTT. Its translation is CASTPRGVSNQPQHF. The chain couples TRBV19 to TRBJ1-5; tentative D call: TRBD1 (5 bases). This CDR3 comprises 15 residues. The V end lost 7 bases, the J end lost 1 base, and 14 bases lay between the germline ends. CDR1 LNHDA and CDR2 SQIVND come from the germline V gene (reference sequence).

The chain combines TRBV7-8 with TRBJ1-6; tentative D call: TRBD1 (6 bases). The CDR3 covers 15 residues. Looked up from germline, CDR1 is SGHVS and CDR2 is FQNEAQ. With 5 bases removed from V and 10 bases from J, the gap between germline ends came to 18 bases. CDR3 nucleotides: TGTGCCAGCAGCCAGAACCGGGACATTCGATCACCCCTCCACTTT. Protein: CASSQNRDIRSPLHF.

The V call is TRBV28, the J call TRBJ1-5; 9 bases agree with TRBD1. There are 14 residues in the CDR3. The germline gives CDR1 MDHEN, CDR2 SYDVKM. With V trimmed by 7 bases and J by 5 bases, 6 bases remained unmatched. CDR3 region: CASKTGGEYQPQHF. CDR3 DNA sequence: TGTGCCAGCAAGACAGGGGGGGAGTATCAGCCCCAGCATTTT.

The chain has TRBV7-9 and TRBJ2-2; 9 bases map to TRBD1. CDR3 length: 18 residues. CDR1 is SEHNR, CDR2 FQNEAQ, per germline (reference sequence). After removal of 5 bases from V and 0 bases from J, the junction contained 10 bases not matched to a gene. CDR3 residues: CASSPIQGQGSNTGELFF. CDR3 DNA: TGTGCCAGCAGCCCTATCCAGGGACAGGGATCGAACACCGGGGAGCTGTTTTTT.

There are a few counts of this clone. The chain links TRBV7-6 to TRBJ2-1, with TRBD2 matching over 8 bases. J gave up 2 bases and V 5 bases, and 2 bases lay outside the gene matches. Per germline, CDR1 SGHVS and CDR2 FNYEAQ. This CDR3 has 14 amino acids. DNA for the CDR3: TGTGCCAGCAGCCGTAGCGGGACCTACAATGAGCAGTTCTTC. It specifies CASSRSGTYNEQFF. The entire variable domain, with the rest obtained from reference TRBV7-6 and TRBJ2-1, is as follows: GAGVSQSPRYKVTKRGQDVALRCDPISGHVSLYWYRQALGQGPEFLTYFNYEAQQDKSGLPNDRFSAERPEGSISTLTIQRTEQRDSAMYRCASSRSGTYNEQFFGPGTRLTVL.

V and J are TRBV14 and TRBJ1-1; 9 nucleotides line up with TRBD1. This CDR3 contains 15 residues. V dropped 3 bases and J dropped 5; count of bases not matched to a gene: 7. The germline V gene has CDR1 SGHDN and CDR2 FVKESK. The CDR3 DNA reads as TGTGCCAGCAGCCACCGACAGGGGGTTAATACTGAAGCTTTCTTT. This gives the protein CASSHRQGVNTEAFF.

The chain carries TRBV7-2 and TRBJ2-2, with 12 bases lining up with TRBD2. Germline V gene sequence: CDR1 SGHTA, CDR2 FQGNSA. The CDR3 runs to 16 residues. After removal of 6 bases from V and 2 bases from J, the junction contained 4 bases not matched to a gene. As DNA, the CDR3 is TGTGCCAGCAGACCACTAGCGGGGGGAAACACCGGGGAGCTGTTTTTT. Its translation: CASRPLAGGNTGELFF.

The chain links TRBV16 to TRBJ2-3; D not certain. The ends were cut back, 4 bases at V and 2 bases at J, with 4 bases in the middle. CDR3 size: 12 residues. The germline V gene encodes CDR1 KGHSY and CDR2 FQNENV. CDR3 in amino acids: CASSPHTDTQYF. DNA for the CDR3: TGTGCCAGCAGCCCCCACACAGATACGCAGTATTTT. Looking up the rest from reference TRBV16 and TRBJ2-3 gives the full variable domain: GEEVAQTPKHLVRGEGQKAKLYCAPIKGHSYVFWYQQVLKNEFKFLISFQNENVFDETGMPKERFSAKCLPNSPCSLEIQATKLEDSAVYFCASSPHTDTQYFGPGTRLTVL.

The chain has TRBV27 and TRBJ2-5; tentatively, D is TRBD2 (6 bases). The CDR3 has 16 amino acids. V shed 2 bases and J shed 3 bases, with 16 bases lying between them. Germline-derived CDR1 and CDR2 are MNHEY and SMNVEV (reference sequence). The CDR3 nucleotides are TGTGCCAGCAGTTTAGGCGGGGCCTACTACAAAGAGACCCAGTACTTC. Translating it yields CASSLGGAYYKETQYF.

The chain carries TRBV2 and TRBJ1-2; 7 bases align to TRBD1. The length of the CDR3 is 14 residues. The V and J ends lost 8 bases and 5 bases, in that order; junction bases with no gene match: 11. Per germline, CDR1 SNHLY and CDR2 FYNNEI. CDR3: CASHLRQGWYGYTF. CDR3 DNA: TGTGCCAGCCACCTTAGACAGGGTTGGTATGGCTACACCTTC.

This clone was picked up one time. This chain links TRBV28 with TRBJ2-7, with TRBD1 matching 8 bases. Trimming cost V 5 bases and J 2 bases; bases outside gene matches: 5. Germline V lookup: CDR1 MDHEN, CDR2 SYDVKM. This CDR3 comprises 14 residues. The CDR3 region is CASSGGQDPYEQYF. Here the CDR3 DNA reads TGTGCCAGCAGTGGGGGACAGGATCCCTACGAGCAGTACTTC.

V and J are TRBV4-3 and TRBJ2-1; 10 bases are shared with TRBD2. With 0 bases clipped from V and 0 bases from J, the junction kept 8 bases outside the gene matches. CDR1 LGHNA and CDR2 YSLEER come from the germline V gene. The CDR3 has 19 residues. CDR3 coding DNA: TGCGCCAGCAGCCAAGAAGCGAGCGGGAGGGCCCGCTCCTACAATGAGCAGTTCTTC. Its translation: CASSQEASGRARSYNEQFF.

This rearrangement joins TRBV27 to TRBJ2-5; TRBD2 matches at 10 bases. The junction had 12 bases not matched to a gene; V was cut back by 5 bases and J by 3 bases. Germline V gene lookup returns CDR1 MNHEY and CDR2 SMNVEV (reference sequence). The CDR3 contains 17 residues. As DNA, the CDR3 is TGTGCCAGCAGTGGACTTAGCGGGGGGCCTCTTAAAGAGACCCAGTACTTC. Protein product: CASSGLSGGPLKETQYF.

The chain carries TRBV20-1 and TRBJ2-5, with D possibly being TRBD1 (6 bases). The germline V and J ends were trimmed by 7 bases and 4 bases, with 10 bases remaining between them. CDR3 length equals 11 residues. CDR1 DFQATT and CDR2 SNEGSKA come from the germline V gene (reference sequence). The CDR3 DNA follows: TGCAGTGATCAACAGGGAGAGACCCAGTACTTC. This sequence encodes CSDQQGETQYF.

Details on this clone: At the DNA level, this CDR3 is encoded by other sequences in the same sample as well. The chain is built from TRBV7-6 and TRBJ2-7, with TRBD1 identical over 8 bases. Germline V lookup: CDR1 SGHVS, CDR2 FNYEAQ. The trim removed 1 base at V and 4 bases at J, leaving 6 bases unmatched. The length of the CDR3 is 15 residues. DNA of the CDR3: TGTGCCAGCAGCTTAGGGGGGACAGGAGATTACGAGCAGTACTTC. Translated: CASSLGGTGDYEQYF.

In nucleotides, the CDR3 is TGTGCCAGCAGCTCGGGAGGCGGACAAATAGATACGCAGTATTTT. Protein product: CASSSGGGQIDTQYF. The chain joins TRBV11-2 to TRBJ2-3; 7 bases are a match to TRBD2. The CDR3 contains 15 residues. The junction had 9 bases not matched to a gene; V was cut back by 4 bases and J by 5 bases. CDR1 is SGHAT, CDR2 FQNNGV, per germline.

The rearrangement uses TRBV28 and TRBJ2-4; TRBD1 might be the D (7 bases). V was trimmed by 4 bases and J by 16 bases, leaving 17 bases between them. Germline V gene data show CDR1 as MDHEN and CDR2 as SYDVKM. The CDR3 totals 12 residues. The CDR3, as DNA: TGTGCCAGCAGTTCCCTCAGGGGGGATCACTACTTC. Translating it yields CASSSLRGDHYF.

The chain joins TRBV19 to TRBJ1-5; D is possibly TRBD1 (6 bases). The CDR3 runs 15 residues. CDR1 is LNHDA and CDR2 is SQIVND in the germline V gene (reference sequence). V lost 3 bases and J 5 bases, leaving 14 bases between the germline ends. CDR3 amino acids: CASSIRPGADQPQHF. CDR3 in DNA: TGTGCCAGTAGTATCCGGCCAGGGGCGGATCAGCCCCAGCATTTT.

This clone turned up a few times. The J gene is TRBJ1-6, the V gene TRBV13; D not resolved. Trimming shortened V by 5 bases and J by 10 bases, and 18 bases separated the two germline ends. Germline CDR1 is PRHDT and CDR2 is FYEKMQ (reference sequence). The CDR3 contains 15 residues. CDR3 loop: CASSPNPVGQSPLHF. DNA for the CDR3: TGTGCCAGCAGCCCAAACCCTGTGGGCCAATCACCCCTCCACTTT.

The chain joins TRBV28 to TRBJ2-1; the match to TRBD1 covers 9 bases. CDR3 length: 15 amino acids. After removal of 4 bases from V and 9 bases from J, the junction contained 10 bases not matched to a gene. Germline CDR1 is MDHEN and CDR2 is SYDVKM. CDR3: CASSSTGTGFGEQFF. In DNA, the CDR3 is TGTGCCAGCAGTTCTACCGGGACAGGGTTTGGTGAGCAGTTCTTC. Looking up the rest from reference TRBV28 and TRBJ2-1 gives the full variable domain: DVKVTQSSRYLVKRTGEKVFLECVQDMDHENMFWYRQDPGLGLRLIYFSYDVKMKEKGDIPEGYSVSREKKERFSLILESASTNQTSMYLCASSSTGTGFGEQFFGPGTRLTVL.